This TCR beta chain comes out of a study of blood T cell repertoires in COVID-19. Sequenced by immunoSEQ multiplex PCR; TCRdb stores in-frame clones only, minus some. Of approximately 230,000 clones in the sample, around 90% were seen once. The CDR3 runs 13 residues. V was pared by 3 bases and J by 8 bases, with 13 bases between. The clonotype was recovered from a man older than 75 with acute or convalescent COVID-19. Sequencing was done on a sample of peripheral blood. The chain combines TRBV12-3 or TRBV12-4 with TRBJ1-2, with D perhaps TRBD1 (5 bases). The DNA of the CDR3 is TGTGCCAGCAGTTTCGCAGGGCTTGGGGGCTACACCTTC. Its protein product is CASSFAGLGGYTF.